The 22 T cell receptor beta chains presented below share a single source sample, sequenced in a study of blood T cells in healthy people across ages. The use of a sample-barcoded 5' primer and a J-beta primer mix characterized a second PCR of roughly 6 to 11 cycles. TCRdb reanalysed the 5' RACE reads using MiXCR and keeps one entry per CDR3 protein. The data contain hundreds of thousands of distinct CDR3 sequences, approximately 25% of them seen just once; the ten biggest clones take up roughly 9.4%. These data are also associated with another study on T cells of mothers and their children.

Source material: blood. The source is a boy aged 10-17 years in good health.

The genes are TRBV5-6 and TRBJ1-3, with no clear D. The CDR3 runs 15 residues. V shed 2 bases and J shed 0 bases, with 9 bases lying between them. Germline values: CDR1 SGHDT, CDR2 YYEEEE. The CDR3 bases are TGTGCCAGCAGCTTAGGACGGATCTCTGGAAACACCATATATTTT. It translates to CASSLGRISGNTIYF.

This clonotype has more than one count but fewer than ten. The V gene is TRBV21-1, the J gene TRBJ2-5; the table's D gene call, TRBD1, was not cross checked with the DNA. The assigned J gene may be wrong: the sequence end matches TRBJ2-7 better. TRBV21-1 represents a pseudogene. The CDR3 totals 14 residues. The CDR3 loop reads CASSDRDTSYEQYF. CDR3 DNA: TGTGCCAGCAGCGACCGGGACACATCCTACGAGCAGTACTTC.

This clonotype was counted ten times or more. The rearrangement uses TRBV4-2 and TRBJ2-6; D assignment may be TRBD1 or TRBD2 (5 bases each). Germline V gene data show CDR1 as LGHNA and CDR2 as YNFKEQ. The V and J ends lost 3 bases and 0 bases respectively, with 12 bases between them. The CDR3 is 17 amino acids. CDR3: CASSQGDHSSGANVLTF. DNA of the CDR3: TGTGCCAGCAGCCAGGGGGACCACAGCTCTGGGGCCAACGTCCTGACTTTC.

This sequence joins TRBV27 and TRBJ2-7, with 7 bases that match TRBD1. The CDR3 runs 14 residues. Germline CDR1 MNHEY, CDR2 SMNVEV (reference sequence). The V gene end was trimmed by 2 bases and the J gene end by 6 bases; junction bases not matched to a gene: 7. CDR3 sequence reads: CASSLRGGFAEQYF. The DNA of the CDR3 is TGTGCCAGCAGTTTAAGAGGGGGCTTCGCCGAGCAGTACTTC.

This clonotype was recorded a few times. The chain joins TRBV5-1 to TRBJ2-3; TRBD1 aligns across 10 bases. The germline V gene encodes CDR1 SGHRS and CDR2 YFSETQ. V gave up 0 bases and J gave up 4 bases; unmatched junction bases: 5. The CDR3 sequence is 16 residues long. In DNA form, the CDR3 reads TGCGCCAGCAGCTTGGCCCGGACAGGGGGGTCAGATACGCAGTATTTT. As protein: CASSLARTGGSDTQYF.

This clonotype was detected only a few times. The J gene is TRBJ2-4, the V gene TRBV28; the D gene is possibly TRBD1 (5 bases). The germline V and J ends were trimmed by 10 bases and 6 bases, with 10 bases remaining between them. The CDR3 is 11 residues long. Germline CDR1 reads MDHEN; CDR2 reads SYDVKM. In nucleotides, the CDR3 is TGTGCCACCCTCCAGGGAAACATTCAGTACTTC. Translated, it gives CATLQGNIQYF. The full variable domain, with the rest looked up from reference TRBV28 and TRBJ2-4, is DVKVTQSSRYLVKRTGEKVFLECVQDMDHENMFWYRQDPGLGLRLIYFSYDVKMKEKGDIPEGYSVSREKKERFSLILESASTNQTSMYLCATLQGNIQYFGAGTRLSVL.

DNA for the CDR3: TGTGCCAGCAGCTCTCGGTCGGGACAGGGAGGTTCCTACGAGCAGTACTTC. Its protein is CASSSRSGQGGSYEQYF. The rearrangement joins TRBV7-9 to TRBJ2-7; 9 bases are shared with TRBD1. The J segment lost 1 base and the V segment lost 4 bases, leaving 11 bases of the junction unmatched. Germline CDR1 reads SEHNR; CDR2 reads FQNEAQ (reference sequence). The CDR3 runs 17 residues.

The rearrangement joins TRBV2 to TRBJ1-2; D perhaps matches TRBD1 (5 bases). CDR1 and CDR2 (germline): SNHLY, FYNNEI. This CDR3 contains 16 residues. V gave up 4 bases and J gave up 4 bases, with 19 bases separating them. The CDR3 nucleotides are TGTGCCAGCAGTGGAATGCGACAGTGGTGGGGCTATGGCTACACCTTC. Its translation is CASSGMRQWWGYGYTF.

This chain uses TRBV11-2 with TRBJ2-5; no clear D gene. Germline CDR1 is SGHAT and CDR2 is FQNNGV. The CDR3 runs to 14 residues. Trimming left V 2 bases short and J 0 bases short, with 7 bases between. The CDR3 region has the DNA TGTGCCAGCAGCTTATGGTCAGACCAAGAGACCCAGTACTTC. This codes for CASSLWSDQETQYF.

DNA for the CDR3: TGCGCCAGCAGCCCCTCGAGGGGTGTACTAGAAGAGACCCAGTACTTC. Translating gives CASSPSRGVLEETQYF. The chain is built from TRBV4-3 and TRBJ2-5; D possibly uses TRBD1 or TRBD2 (5 bases each). Germline V gene data show CDR1 as LGHNA and CDR2 as YSLEER. V lost 4 bases, J lost 3 bases, and 18 bases lay in between. The CDR3 totals 16 residues.

This clonotype was found once. Here the CDR3 reads CASYDRGSYEQYF. In nucleotides, the CDR3 is TGTGCCAGCTACGACAGGGGAAGTTACGAGCAGTACTTC. The J gene is TRBJ2-7, the V gene TRBV28, with 8 nucleotides matching TRBD1. J was trimmed by 4 bases and V by 8 bases; bases with no gene match: 7. The CDR3 totals 13 residues. Germline V gives CDR1 MDHEN, CDR2 SYDVKM. The full variable domain, rest sourced from reference TRBV28 and TRBJ2-7, is DVKVTQSSRYLVKRTGEKVFLECVQDMDHENMFWYRQDPGLGLRLIYFSYDVKMKEKGDIPEGYSVSREKKERFSLILESASTNQTSMYLCASYDRGSYEQYFGPGTRLTVT.

The chain employs TRBV3-1 and TRBJ2-2; TRBD1 agrees at 7 bases. V was clipped by 4 bases and J by 5 bases; unmatched bases: 10. Germline V gene lookup returns CDR1 LGHDT and CDR2 YNNKEL (reference sequence). The CDR3 runs to 16 residues. The CDR3 loop is CASSRGTGAMTGELFF. CDR3 nucleotides: TGTGCCAGCAGCCGCGGTACAGGGGCAATGACCGGGGAGCTGTTTTTT.

The V and J genes are TRBV2 and TRBJ2-5; D gene uncertain. TRBJ2-7 explains the end of the DNA better; the J call may be wrong. Germline V gene data show CDR1 as SNHLY and CDR2 as FYNNEI. This CDR3 is built from 12 residues. The CDR3 nucleotides read TGTGCCAGCAGGGGCGACGGTGGCGAGCAGTACTTC. It encodes CASRGDGGEQYF.

This clonotype was found a few times. The chain couples TRBV5-5 to TRBJ2-7; 9 bases align to TRBD2. Germline lookup yields CDR1 SGHKS and CDR2 YYEKEE (reference sequence). The CDR3 consists of 15 residues. V lost 4 bases, J lost 3 bases, and 8 bases stayed unmatched. The CDR3 DNA is TGTGCCAGCAGCCCGGATAGCGGGGGTCTCTACGAGCAGTACTTC. It is translated as CASSPDSGGLYEQYF. Full variable domain (missing parts from reference TRBV5-5 and TRBJ2-7): DAGVTQSPTHLIKTRGQQVTLRCSPISGHKSVSWYQQVLGQGPQFIFQYYEKEERGRGNFPDRFSARQFPNYSSELNVNALLLGDSALYLCASSPDSGGLYEQYFGPGTRLTVT.

The chain has TRBV6-2 or TRBV6-3 and TRBJ2-7; the match to TRBD1 covers 7 bases. Germline CDR1 MNHEY, CDR2 SVGEGT. The CDR3 consists of 14 residues. The ends lost 2 bases at V and 5 bases at J; junction bases unmatched: 6. The CDR3 here is CASSYRQGSNEQYF. The CDR3 DNA follows: TGTGCCAGCAGTTACCGACAGGGATCGAACGAGCAGTACTTC.

In DNA form, the CDR3 reads TGTGCCAGCAGCGCCGGAGGGCCCACAGATACGCAGTATTTT. It yields the protein CASSAGGPTDTQYF. The chain uses TRBV25-1 and TRBJ2-3; the D gene is possibly TRBD2 (6 bases). The V and J ends lost 6 bases and 2 bases respectively, with 12 bases between them. The length of the CDR3 is 14 residues. Germline CDR1 reads MGHDK; CDR2 reads SYGVNS.

The CDR3 loop is CASSEVQGLNEKLFF. The CDR3 bases are TGTGCCAGCAGTGAAGTTCAGGGGTTAAATGAAAAACTGTTTTTT. The V call is TRBV6-1, the J call TRBJ1-4; D perhaps matches TRBD1 (6 bases). Germline assignment: CDR1 MNHNS and CDR2 SASEGT. The CDR3 runs 15 residues. The V and J ends lost 1 base and 5 bases respectively, with 11 bases between them.

This clonotype was seen a few times. The chain joins TRBV4-3 to TRBJ2-5; TRBD2 matches at 9 bases. The end of the DNA aligns better with TRBJ2-1, so the J call may be wrong. Germline loops: CDR1 LGHNA, CDR2 YSLEER. The CDR3 spans 15 residues. The CDR3 here is CASSQGGGALGEQFF. CDR3 bases: TGCGCCAGCAGCCAAGGCGGGGGGGCCCTAGGGGAGCAGTTCTTC.

This clonotype was seen more than once but under ten times. The J gene is TRBJ2-1, the V gene TRBV4-1; 10 bases align to TRBD2. Germline-derived CDR1 and CDR2 are MGHRA and YSYEKL. V lost 2 bases, J lost 7 bases, and 17 bases stayed unmatched. This CDR3 is built from 19 residues. The CDR3 DNA reads TGCGCCAGCAGCCAACTCCTAGCGGGGGTTCCCACTCAGAGGAATGAGCAGTTCTTC. Its translation is CASSQLLAGVPTQRNEQFF.

This clonotype was picked up many times. V is TRBV29-1 and J is TRBJ2-1; tentatively, D is TRBD1 (6 bases). The J call may be incorrect, as the DNA end agrees better with TRBJ2-7. The CDR3 extends over 14 amino acids. CDR1 SQVTM and CDR2 ANQGSEA come from the germline V gene. The CDR3 nucleotides are TGCAGCGTTTCGCAAAGGGCCAGGGGTTACGAGCAGTACTTC. Translated, it gives CSVSQRARGYEQYF.

This clonotype came up a few times. The gene calls are TRBV18 and TRBJ2-5; the D is unclear. The CDR3 loop spans 14 amino acids. V lost 0 bases, J lost 5 bases, and 10 bases lay in between. The V gene's germline CDR1 is KGHSH and CDR2 LQKENI. The CDR3 loop reads CASSPPNSEETQYF. The CDR3 coding sequence is TGTGCCAGCTCACCACCGAACAGCGAGGAGACCCAGTACTTC.

There are a few counts of this clonotype. The chain combines TRBV5-1 with TRBJ1-2; TRBD1 aligns across 7 bases. Germline V gene data show CDR1 as SGHRS and CDR2 as YFSETQ. Losses at the gene ends were 1 base for V and 7 bases for J; bases not matched to a gene: 7. The CDR3 has 14 residues. This CDR3 is CASSLTTGSSGYTF. Written as DNA, the CDR3 is TGCGCCAGCAGCTTGACGACAGGGTCGAGTGGCTACACCTTC.